The 29 T cell receptor beta chains presented below share a single source sample, sequenced in a study of shared clonotypes between healthy human individuals. TCRdb keeps only in-frame clones here, not all; method: immunoSEQ multiplex PCR. The data contain approximately 1,000,000 clones, approximately 77% of them seen just once; the ten biggest clones take up approximately 0.9%. Sequenced sample: memory CD4+ T cells from PBMCs. Subset denoted: CD45RA-negative fraction. These receptor sequences come from a man between 18 and 35 years old in good health. Some clones in this sample may be carry-over from other donors' samples.

This clone was seen once. Different DNA sequences within this sample yield the same CDR3. V usage is TRBV5-1 and J usage is TRBJ2-1; a weak D match, TRBD2 (6 bases). V was shortened by 0 bases and J by 0 bases, with 7 bases between the two germline ends. CDR3 size: 15 residues. CDR1 and CDR2 (germline): SGHRS, YFSETQ. The DNA for the CDR3 is TGCGCCAGCAGCTTGGTCGGGAGCTCCTACAATGAGCAGTTCTTC. It codes for CASSLVGSSYNEQFF.

This sequence joins TRBV6-6 and TRBJ2-6, with D possibly matching TRBD1 (6 bases). The CDR3 has 16 residues. Germline-derived CDR1 and CDR2 are MNHNY and SVGAGI (reference sequence). V was clipped by 5 bases and J by 0 bases, with 11 bases between them. The DNA of the CDR3 is TGTGCCAGCAGTCTCCGGACAGTCTCTGGGGCCAACGTCCTGACTTTC. It is translated as CASSLRTVSGANVLTF.

This sequence joins TRBV19 and TRBJ1-1, with TRBD1 matching over 7 bases. Germline-derived CDR1 and CDR2 are LNHDA and SQIVND (reference sequence). There are 12 residues in the CDR3. The junction had 4 bases not matched to a gene; V was cut back by 4 bases and J by 8 bases. The CDR3 protein is CASSTGQTEAFF. CDR3 DNA sequence: TGTGCCAGTAGTACGGGACAGACCGAAGCTTTCTTT.

V usage is TRBV7-2 and J usage is TRBJ2-1; 10 positions agree with TRBD1. With 4 bases clipped from V and 7 bases from J, the junction kept 4 bases outside the gene matches. Germline lookup yields CDR1 SGHTA and CDR2 FQGNSA. The CDR3 runs to 14 residues. DNA for the CDR3: TGTGCCAGCAGCTGGGACAGGGGTAGGAATGAGCAGTTCTTC. As protein: CASSWDRGRNEQFF.

A remark on this clone: Distinct nucleotide sequences in the sample also encode this CDR3. This chain links TRBV10-3 with TRBJ2-5; D unclear. The length of the CDR3 is 13 residues. Trimming cost V 2 bases and J 7 bases, with 11 bases left between them. Germline loops: CDR1 ENHRY, CDR2 SYGVKD. The CDR3 spells CAISEADPRTQYF. The CDR3 DNA is TGTGCCATCAGTGAGGCCGATCCCAGGACCCAGTACTTC.

J is TRBJ2-5 and V is TRBV7-2; D is unclear. This CDR3 is 12 amino acids long. With 4 bases removed from V and 5 bases from J, the gap between germline ends came to 8 bases. Germline values: CDR1 SGHTA, CDR2 FQGNSA. CDR3 sequence: CASSSKVETQYF. CDR3 DNA sequence: TGTGCCAGCAGCTCCAAGGTCGAGACCCAGTACTTC.

The rearrangement uses TRBV7-9 and TRBJ2-2; D tentatively fits TRBD1 or TRBD2 (5 bases each). CDR3 size: 14 residues. V gave up 1 base and J gave up 6 bases, with 9 bases separating them. CDR1 SEHNR and CDR2 FQNEAQ come from the germline V gene (reference sequence). The CDR3 DNA follows: TGTGCCAGCAGCTTAGTAGGGGACGCCGGGGAGCTGTTTTTT. Protein product: CASSLVGDAGELFF.

The gene calls are TRBV7-9 and TRBJ2-5; D not resolved. This CDR3 has 14 amino acids. V lost 1 base, J lost 5 bases, and 11 bases lay in between. Looked up from germline, CDR1 is SEHNR and CDR2 is FQNEAQ (reference sequence). CDR3 in DNA: TGTGCCAGCAGCTTAGTAACAGTGGCGGAGACCCAGTACTTC. This codes for CASSLVTVAETQYF.

In the case of this clone: Sequence at one end of the junction differs from germline and may be a read error. This chain links TRBV30 with TRBJ1-1; D is unresolved. The V gene's germline CDR1 is GTSNPN and CDR2 SVGIG (reference sequence). CDR3 size: 13 residues. CDR3 region: CAWSVGRSTEALF. For the CDR3, the DNA is TGTGCCTGGAGTGTTGGGAGGAGCACTGAAGCTCTCTTT.

A note on this clone: The sample holds other DNA sequences that translate to the same CDR3. This chain joins TRBV6-6 and TRBJ2-3; no clear D gene. The germline V and J ends were trimmed by 6 bases and 5 bases, with 6 bases remaining between them. The germline CDR1 and CDR2 sequences are MNHNY and SVGAGI (reference sequence). This CDR3 comprises 11 residues. The CDR3 protein is CASSTKDTQYF. CDR3 sequence (DNA): TGTGCCAGCAGCACCAAAGATACGCAGTATTTT.

CDR3 nucleotides: TGTGCCAGTAGTATAGACAGAACCTCCCCCTCCTACGAGCAGTACTTC. Amino acid sequence: CASSIDRTSPSYEQYF. J is TRBJ2-7 and V is TRBV19; D not resolved. The CDR3 loop spans 16 amino acids. The V gene's germline CDR1 is LNHDA and CDR2 SQIVND (reference sequence). The V end was cut by 0 bases, the J end by 0 bases, with 12 bases between.

The rearrangement uses TRBV5-1 and TRBJ2-7; possibly TRBD1 for D (6 bases). Trimming cost V 4 bases and J 5 bases, with 16 bases left between them. Germline values: CDR1 SGHRS, CDR2 YFSETQ. The CDR3 is 14 amino acids. CDR3: CASSHTQGGNEQYF. As DNA, the CDR3 is TGCGCCAGCAGCCACACACAGGGTGGGAACGAGCAGTACTTC.

This chain joins TRBV28 and TRBJ2-1; D ambiguous. This CDR3 has 13 amino acids. Germline loops: CDR1 MDHEN, CDR2 SYDVKM. V lost 6 bases and J lost 0, with 6 bases in between. The CDR3 loop reads CASSFASYNEQFF. CDR3 DNA sequence: TGTGCCAGCAGCTTCGCCTCCTACAATGAGCAGTTCTTC.

The chain carries TRBV30 and TRBJ2-7; 10 positions match TRBD2. V lost 2 bases and J lost 3; bases outside the gene matches: 16. CDR1 and CDR2 (germline): GTSNPN, SVGIG (reference sequence). The CDR3 is 18 residues long. The CDR3: CAWSRLPLTSGTFYEQYF. The CDR3 DNA is TGTGCCTGGAGTCGACTCCCACTTACTAGCGGGACCTTCTACGAGCAGTACTTC.

This clone has ten or more counts. The chain carries TRBV30 and TRBJ1-1, with D maybe TRBD1 (5 bases). In germline, CDR1 is GTSNPN, CDR2 SVGIG (reference sequence). The ends were cut back, 2 bases at V and 4 bases at J, with 11 bases in the middle. The CDR3 is 13 amino acids. This CDR3 is CAWSWRGRTEAFF. The CDR3 DNA reads TGTGCCTGGAGTTGGAGGGGACGCACTGAAGCTTTCTTT.

The chain links TRBV27 to TRBJ2-5; the match to TRBD2 covers 10 bases. Germline V lookup: CDR1 MNHEY, CDR2 SMNVEV (reference sequence). CDR3 length equals 15 residues. Unmatched junction bases numbered 11, after V lost 8 bases and J lost 5 bases. This CDR3 is CASGLAGVFGETQYF. In nucleotides, the CDR3 is TGTGCCAGCGGGCTAGCGGGAGTTTTCGGTGAGACCCAGTACTTC.

The V call is TRBV6-5, the J call TRBJ1-2; no clear D. V was clipped by 2 bases and J by 0 bases, with 7 bases between them. Germline V lookup: CDR1 MNHEY, CDR2 SVGAGI. The CDR3 is 14 residues long. The CDR3: CASSYIEPNYGYTF. Written as DNA, the CDR3 is TGTGCCAGCAGTTACATTGAACCTAACTATGGCTACACCTTC.

This clone was seen once. The rearrangement uses TRBV19 and TRBJ2-1, with D perhaps TRBD1 (6 bases). V lost 5 bases and J lost 4, with 15 bases in between. The length of the CDR3 is 15 residues. Germline CDR1 is LNHDA and CDR2 is SQIVND (reference sequence). The CDR3 region is CASSGTGPTYNEQFF. CDR3 DNA sequence: TGTGCCAGTAGTGGTACAGGGCCCACGTACAATGAGCAGTTCTTC.

The V and J genes are TRBV11-1 and TRBJ2-5; D possibly matches TRBD1 or TRBD2 (5 bases each). Germline V CDR1 and CDR2: SGHAT, FQDESV (reference sequence). The germline V and J ends were trimmed by 0 bases and 2 bases, with 10 bases remaining between them. The CDR3 consists of 15 residues. The CDR3, as DNA: TGTGCCAGCAGCTTAGCCGGGACGGTACAAGAGACCCAGTACTTC. Encoded protein: CASSLAGTVQETQYF.

Points on this clone: Other nucleotide sequences from this sample produce the same CDR3. V and J are TRBV27 and TRBJ2-7, with TRBD2 matching over 8 bases. The CDR3 loop spans 14 amino acids. Germline loops: CDR1 MNHEY, CDR2 SMNVEV (reference sequence). V was clipped by 3 bases and J by 6 bases; unmatched bases: 7. For the CDR3, the DNA is TGTGCCAGCAGTTTGGACGGGAGGGCGGGCGAGCAGTACTTC. Its protein is CASSLDGRAGEQYF.

The rearrangement uses TRBV28 and TRBJ1-4; D uncertain. Per germline, CDR1 MDHEN and CDR2 SYDVKM. Trimming left V 3 bases short and J 7 bases short, with 18 bases between. The CDR3 covers 16 residues. The CDR3 reads CASSLVGSQIGEKLFF. For the CDR3, the DNA is TGTGCCAGCAGTTTGGTCGGCTCACAAATTGGTGAAAAACTGTTTTTT.

A remark on this clone: Just one base apart from a much larger clone, this may be a read error. The rearrangement joins TRBV6-1 to TRBJ2-7; D gene ambiguous. The CDR3 has 12 residues. V was pared by 6 bases and J by 0 bases, with 6 bases between. Germline-derived CDR1 and CDR2 are MNHNS and SASEGT. The CDR3 loop is CASSPSSYEQYF. The CDR3 DNA follows: TGTGCCAGCAGCCCCAGCTCCTACGAGCAGTACTTC.

The chain uses TRBV4-2 and TRBJ2-3; D ambiguous. Germline V lookup: CDR1 LGHNA, CDR2 YNFKEQ. Trimming shortened V by 0 bases and J by 0 bases, and 7 bases separated the two germline ends. The CDR3 runs 15 residues. CDR3 in amino acids: CASSQDRISTDTQYF. In nucleotides, the CDR3 is TGTGCCAGCAGCCAAGATCGGATAAGCACAGATACGCAGTATTTT.

This clone was observed a handful of times. The CDR3: CASSEDLIGDGYTF. In DNA form, the CDR3 reads TGTGCCAGCAGTGAAGATCTGATAGGGGATGGCTACACCTTC. The chain combines TRBV6-1 with TRBJ1-2, with a weak D call TRBD1 (5 bases). This CDR3 has 14 residues. CDR1 MNHNS and CDR2 SASEGT come from the germline V gene. With 1 base removed from V and 6 bases from J, the gap between germline ends came to 12 bases.

As concerns this clone: Distinct nucleotide sequences in the sample also encode this CDR3. This sequence joins TRBV2 and TRBJ2-2, with 8 bases fitting TRBD1. V lost 0 bases and J lost 2; bases outside the gene matches: 8. There are 18 residues in the CDR3. Germline V gene data show CDR1 as SNHLY and CDR2 as FYNNEI. CDR3 bases: TGTGCCAGCAGTGAAGCAGCTAGGACAGGGACCAACACCGGGGAGCTGTTTTTT. This encodes CASSEAARTGTNTGELFF.

This rearrangement joins TRBV6-1 to TRBJ2-7; 7 nucleotides match TRBD1. Germline lookup yields CDR1 MNHNS and CDR2 SASEGT. V gave up 11 bases and J gave up 6 bases; unmatched junction bases: 16. This CDR3 comprises 14 residues. CDR3 sequence: CAGKNVQGPSEQYF. The CDR3 DNA is TGTGCCGGCAAAAACGTACAGGGGCCGTCCGAGCAGTACTTC.

The chain recombines TRBV1 with TRBJ2-1. TRBV1 is described as a pseudogene. The CDR3 is 11 residues long. DNA for the CDR3: TGCACCAGCAGCCAAGTCAATGAGCAGTTCTTC. Its translation: CTSSQVNEQFF.

This CDR3 reads CASSSGLDTQYF. CDR3 bases: TGTGCCAGCAGCTCCGGCCTAGATACGCAGTATTTT. J is TRBJ2-3 and V is TRBV7-6; D gene ambiguous. V lost 4 bases and J lost 5, with 7 bases in between. CDR3 length: 12 residues. Germline lookup yields CDR1 SGHVS and CDR2 FNYEAQ.

The chain joins TRBV7-8 to TRBJ1-2; perhaps TRBD1 as D (5 bases). Trimming took off 0 bases at V and 2 bases at J, with 16 bases between the two ends. This CDR3 has 17 amino acids. Germline V gene data show CDR1 as SGHVS and CDR2 as FQNEAQ. The CDR3 protein is CASSLATAPRLNYGYTF. In DNA form, the CDR3 reads TGTGCCAGCAGCTTAGCGACAGCGCCCAGATTAAACTATGGCTACACCTTC.